This TCR beta chain was profiled in a study of blood T cell repertoires in COVID-19. Participants were aged roughly 18 to 100 years from 20 to 30 US areas. Sequencing used immunoSEQ multiplex PCR; TCRdb keeps in-frame clones, though not all of them. In the table there are around 390,000 clones, about 86% of which are singletons. V was cut by 6 bases and J by 4 bases, with 12 bases left in between. This CDR3 has 13 amino acids. Germline V gene lookup returns CDR1 SGHTA and CDR2 FQGNSA. The TCR comes from a woman in her 50s who had recovered from COVID-19. Sample: PBMCs or T cells enriched from blood (not recorded which). The chain has TRBV7-2 and TRBJ1-2; possible D gene TRBD1, 5 bases. CDR3 in DNA: TGTGCCAGCAGTCAAGGGACTGCCTATGGCTACACCTTC. Protein product: CASSQGTAYGYTF. Based on the CDR3 plus reference TRBV7-2 and TRBJ1-2, the full variable domain is GAGVSQSPSNKVTEKGKDVELRCDPISGHTALYWYRQSLGQGLEFLIYFQGNSAPDKSGLPSDRFSAERTGGSVSTLTIQRTQQEDSAVYLCASSQGTAYGYTFGSGTRLTVV.